These 27 T cell receptor beta chains share one sample of origin, sequenced in a study of blood T cell repertoires in COVID-19. Sequenced by immunoSEQ multiplex PCR; TCRdb stores in-frame clones only, minus some. The table lists 230,000 or so clones, roughly 89% of them singletons, with 4.6% in the top ten. The sequenced sample was peripheral blood. The receptors originated from a woman aged 40 to 55 who had recovered from COVID-19.

This clone was seen once. J is TRBJ1-2 and V is TRBV9; D possibly corresponds to TRBD1 (6 bases). Between the trimmed V and J ends, which lost 4 bases and 4 bases, there was a span of 11 bases. The germline V gene has CDR1 SGDLS and CDR2 YYNGEE. This CDR3 is 13 amino acids long. The CDR3 region is CASSPGQSYGYTF. In DNA, the CDR3 is TGTGCCAGCAGCCCTGGACAGTCCTATGGCTACACCTTC.

The chain joins TRBV10-3 to TRBJ1-6; 9 bases map to TRBD1. Looked up from germline, CDR1 is ENHRY and CDR2 is SYGVKD. J lost 9 bases, V lost 11 bases, and 8 bases had no gene match. This CDR3 is 13 amino acids long. CDR3 nucleotides: TGTGCCGGGAGAGGACAGGGGACTTCACCCCTCCACTTT. This encodes CAGRGQGTSPLHF.

The rearrangement links TRBV4-1 to TRBJ2-3; 7 nucleotides match TRBD2. The V gene's germline CDR1 is MGHRA and CDR2 YSYEKL. The CDR3 is 16 amino acids. Trimming removed 0 bases from V and 1 base from J; junction bases left unmatched: 4. The CDR3 DNA reads TGCGCCAGCAGCCAAGAGAGCGGGGATGGCACAGATACGCAGTATTTT. Its protein product is CASSQESGDGTDTQYF.

In this sample, this clone turned up a few times. The rearrangement links TRBV27 to TRBJ1-6; the match to TRBD1 covers 10 bases. The CDR3 runs to 15 residues. The germline CDR1 and CDR2 sequences are MNHEY and SMNVEV (reference sequence). Trimming removed 7 bases from V and 8 bases from J; junction bases left unmatched: 8. CDR3 sequence (DNA): TGTGCCAGCACCTCGGGACAGGGGTCTGATTCACCCCTCCACTTT. Its translation: CASTSGQGSDSPLHF.

This chain connects TRBV11-2 to TRBJ2-1, with D tentatively TRBD2 (5 bases). From germline, CDR1 is SGHAT and CDR2 FQNNGV. Trimming stripped 3 bases from V and 3 bases from J, with 9 bases between. The CDR3 sequence is 14 residues long. DNA of the CDR3: TGTGCCAGCAGCTTCAGCGGAAACTACAATGAGCAGTTCTTC. It specifies CASSFSGNYNEQFF.

The rearrangement uses TRBV2 and TRBJ1-3; a weak D match, TRBD1 (5 bases). Germline loops: CDR1 SNHLY, CDR2 FYNNEI. The CDR3 sequence is 18 residues long. V gave up 3 bases and J gave up 0 bases, with 18 bases separating them. CDR3 protein: CASSEPPPGGPSGNTIYF. Here the CDR3 DNA reads TGTGCCAGCAGTGAGCCCCCACCGGGGGGACCCTCTGGAAACACCATATATTTT.

CDR3 DNA: TGTGCCAGCAGTGAATATTCGGTCAATCGCGCGCCGCCTTTCTTT. This gives the protein CASSEYSVNRAPPFF. V and J are TRBV25-1 and TRBJ1-1, with D unclear. V lost 0 bases, J lost 12 bases, and 20 bases lay in between. The CDR3 runs to 15 residues. The germline CDR1 and CDR2 sequences are MGHDK and SYGVNS.

The rearrangement joins TRBV28 to TRBJ2-5; the D is unclear. Germline V gene sequence: CDR1 MDHEN, CDR2 SYDVKM. The CDR3 sequence is 12 residues long. V lost 3 bases and J 1 base, leaving 3 bases between the germline ends. The CDR3 sequence: CASSFGQETQYF. The CDR3 bases are TGTGCCAGCAGTTTCGGCCAAGAGACCCAGTACTTC.

This chain links TRBV5-1 with TRBJ1-2; D not resolved. This CDR3 contains 11 residues. CDR1 and CDR2 (germline): SGHRS, YFSETQ. The germline V and J ends were trimmed by 4 bases and 8 bases, with 9 bases remaining between them. The CDR3 sequence is CASSNVEGYTF. The DNA for the CDR3 is TGCGCCAGCAGCAACGTGGAGGGCTACACCTTC. Looking up the rest from reference TRBV5-1 and TRBJ1-2 gives the full variable domain: KAGVTQTPRYLIKTRGQQVTLSCSPISGHRSVSWYQQTPGQGLQFLFEYFSETQRNKGNFPGRFSGRQFSNSRSEMNVSTLELGDSALYLCASSNVEGYTFGSGTRLTVV.

The CDR3 sequence is CASSTTSGVGETQYF. Here the CDR3 DNA reads TGTGCCAGCAGCACGACTAGCGGGGTAGGGGAGACCCAGTACTTC. The V gene is TRBV7-3, the J gene TRBJ2-5; 11 nucleotides match TRBD2. CDR1 SGHTA and CDR2 FQGTGA come from the germline V gene. The length of the CDR3 is 15 residues. Trimming cost V 5 bases and J 5 bases; bases outside gene matches: 7.

In this sample, this clone turned up once. The V call is TRBV15, the J call TRBJ2-2; TRBD1 aligns across 10 bases. J was trimmed by 3 bases and V by 3 bases; bases with no gene match: 4. CDR1 LNHNV and CDR2 YYDKDF come from the germline V gene (reference sequence). The length of the CDR3 is 16 residues. This CDR3 is CATSSDGTGDTGELFF. The CDR3 DNA reads TGTGCCACCAGCAGCGACGGGACAGGGGACACCGGGGAGCTGTTTTTT.

The chain carries TRBV7-2 and TRBJ1-1, with TRBD1 as a possible D gene (6 bases). Germline values: CDR1 SGHTA, CDR2 FQGNSA. Deletions cut 5 bases from V and 5 bases from J, with 15 bases between. There are 14 residues in the CDR3. Written as DNA, the CDR3 is TGTGCCAGCAGCCCCCAGGGGCGCAGGACTGAAGCTTTCTTT. Protein sequence: CASSPQGRRTEAFF.

This sequence joins TRBV10-1 and TRBJ2-6, with D possibly TRBD2 on 5 matching bases. CDR3 size: 16 residues. V was trimmed by 8 bases and J by 1 base, leaving 15 bases between them. CDR1 and CDR2 from the germline V gene are WNHNN and SYGVQD (reference sequence). CDR3 sequence (DNA): TGCGCCAGCCACCCCCCAGCGGATTCTGGGGCCAACGTCCTGACTTTC. The encoded protein is CASHPPADSGANVLTF.

The J gene is TRBJ2-3, the V gene TRBV14, with D possibly being TRBD2 (5 bases). This CDR3 has 16 amino acids. Germline-derived CDR1 and CDR2 are SGHDN and FVKESK. V lost 3 bases and J 0 bases, leaving 13 bases between the germline ends. The CDR3 DNA sequence: TGTGCCAGCAGCCACCTAGCCGCACCAAGCACAGATACGCAGTATTTT. This translates into CASSHLAAPSTDTQYF.

The chain's CDR3 is CASSSLADTQYF. Here the CDR3 DNA reads TGTGCCAGCAGTTCCCTAGCGGATACGCAGTATTTT. This sequence joins TRBV6-6 and TRBJ2-3; a possible D gene is TRBD2 (6 bases). Trimming stripped 4 bases from V and 6 bases from J, with 8 bases between. Per germline, CDR1 MNHNY and CDR2 SVGAGI (reference sequence). The CDR3 totals 12 residues.

The rearrangement joins TRBV19 to TRBJ1-4; 7 bases line up with TRBD1. The CDR3 covers 15 residues. Germline assignment: CDR1 LNHDA and CDR2 SQIVND (reference sequence). The ends lost 2 bases at V and 8 bases at J; junction bases unmatched: 8. The CDR3 nucleotides read TGTGCCAGTAGTATATTACACAGGGGCGGGGAAAAACTGTTTTTT. Encoded protein: CASSILHRGGEKLFF.

This clone came up a few times. The chain employs TRBV6-4 and TRBJ2-1; 10 bases are a match to TRBD2. This CDR3 comprises 15 residues. The V and J ends lost 3 bases and 7 bases, in that order; junction bases with no gene match: 6. Germline V CDR1 and CDR2: MRHNA, SNTAGT. The chain's CDR3 is CASSEASGGWNEQFF. CDR3 in DNA: TGTGCCAGCAGTGAGGCTAGCGGGGGCTGGAATGAGCAGTTCTTC.

The chain carries TRBV2 and TRBJ1-5, with a tentative D call TRBD1 (5 bases). The V and J ends lost 3 bases and 6 bases respectively, with 12 bases between them. The CDR3 runs to 14 residues. Germline V gene data show CDR1 as SNHLY and CDR2 as FYNNEI. The CDR3: CASSDSGYAQPQHF. Written as DNA, the CDR3 is TGTGCCAGCAGTGATTCAGGGTACGCTCAGCCCCAGCATTTT.

This clone was observed a handful of times. This chain uses TRBV3-1 (or the pseudogene TRBV3-2) with TRBJ1-1; 8 nucleotides match TRBD1. The ends lost 3 bases at V and 4 bases at J; junction bases unmatched: 4. Germline CDR1 and CDR2: LGHDT and YNNKEL (reference sequence). This CDR3 has 14 amino acids. The CDR3 bases are TGTGCCAGCAGCCAGGAAACAGGGGGCACTGAAGCTTTCTTT. It is translated as CASSQETGGTEAFF.

The V and J genes are TRBV4-3 and TRBJ1-1; 10 bases map to TRBD1. Germline-derived CDR1 and CDR2 are LGHNA and YSLEER. CDR3 length equals 15 residues. V gave up 4 bases and J gave up 4 bases; unmatched junction bases: 6. CDR3 coding DNA: TGCGCCAGCAGCCGAGAGGGACAGGGGACCACTGAAGCTTTCTTT. This gives the protein CASSREGQGTTEAFF.

The rearrangement uses TRBV4-1 and TRBJ1-3; D call uncertain. The CDR3 sequence is 15 residues long. Germline lookup yields CDR1 MGHRA and CDR2 YSYEKL. V was clipped by 1 base and J by 0 bases, with 7 bases between them. CDR3 protein: CASSQVTISGNTIYF. In DNA form, the CDR3 reads TGCGCCAGCAGCCAAGTCACAATCTCTGGAAACACCATATATTTT.

The rearrangement uses TRBV10-2 and TRBJ1-1; D is unresolved. Germline CDR1 and CDR2: WSHSY and SAAADI. V was clipped by 6 bases and J by 11 bases, with 19 bases between them. CDR3 length: 13 amino acids. CDR3 region: CASSAGRGRRAFF. The CDR3 region has the DNA TGCGCCAGCAGCGCCGGGAGAGGGCGGAGGGCTTTCTTT.

The chain employs TRBV28 and TRBJ1-4; D call uncertain. CDR3 length: 13 residues. CDR1 is MDHEN and CDR2 is SYDVKM in the germline V gene. V shed 3 bases and J shed 5 bases, with 7 bases lying between them. DNA for the CDR3: TGTGCCAGCAGTTTTCCCCAGAATGAAAAACTGTTTTTT. Protein: CASSFPQNEKLFF.

The rearrangement joins TRBV29-1 to TRBJ1-1; tentatively, D is TRBD1 (6 bases). Per germline, CDR1 SQVTM and CDR2 ANQGSEA. V lost 7 bases and J 8 bases, leaving 17 bases between the germline ends. CDR3 size: 12 residues. The CDR3 protein is CSGKDSLTEAFF. In DNA form, the CDR3 reads TGCAGCGGGAAGGACAGCCTTACCGAAGCTTTCTTT.

The chain couples TRBV7-9 to TRBJ1-2, with TRBD1 identical over 7 bases. This CDR3 comprises 13 residues. The ends lost 4 bases at V and 5 bases at J; junction bases unmatched: 4. Germline V gene data show CDR1 as SEHNR and CDR2 as FQNEAQ (reference sequence). The CDR3 DNA reads as TGTGCCAGCAGCTGGGACAGCTCTTATGGCTACACCTTC. Its translation is CASSWDSSYGYTF.

The chain uses TRBV12-3 or TRBV12-4 and TRBJ2-3; D is ambiguous. The CDR3 sequence is 12 residues long. Deletions cut 1 base from V and 5 bases from J, with 4 bases between. The CDR3 protein is CASSLGGDTQYF. CDR3 DNA: TGTGCCAGCAGTTTAGGCGGAGATACGCAGTATTTT.

V usage is TRBV5-6 and J usage is TRBJ2-7; 7 bases map to TRBD1. The germline CDR1 and CDR2 sequences are SGHDT and YYEEEE. V shed 0 bases, J shed 0 bases, and the junction held 6 bases outside the gene matches. CDR3 length: 16 amino acids. The CDR3 nucleotides are TGTGCCAGCAGCTTGGTGGGACAGTCAAGCTCCTACGAGCAGTACGTC. It specifies CASSLVGQSSSYEQYV.